Shown below are 23 T cell receptor beta chains from a single sample sequenced in a study of cytomegalovirus exposure and HLA in healthy donors. This PCR relied on a set of 60 Vbeta primers and 13 Jbeta primers. Clones were sequenced by immunoSEQ multiplex PCR, and TCRdb holds only the in-frame ones, with some missing. Of more than 95,000 clones listed, roughly 78% are singletons. Sequencing input: PBMCs. The origin of the receptors is a man younger than 45 in good health and CMV-seropositive.

This clone was counted a single time. Here the CDR3 reads CASSTGWPFTEAFF. In DNA form, the CDR3 reads TGTGCCAGCTCGACGGGTTGGCCTTTCACTGAAGCTTTCTTT. The chain carries TRBV18 and TRBJ1-1, with unresolved D. Trimming removed 6 bases at V and 4 bases at J, with 15 bases between. Germline V gene data show CDR1 as KGHSH and CDR2 as LQKENI. The CDR3 is 14 residues long.

The chain has TRBV5-1 and TRBJ2-5, with 8 bases that match TRBD2. CDR1 SGHRS and CDR2 YFSETQ come from the germline V gene. V gave up 6 bases and J gave up 0 bases; unmatched junction bases: 10. The CDR3 has 16 amino acids. The DNA for the CDR3 is TGCGCCAGCACCACTCGGGAGGGTCGGTACCAAGAGACCCAGTACTTC. Its protein is CASTTREGRYQETQYF.

V is TRBV10-1 and J is TRBJ2-1; D is ambiguous. V was shortened by 3 bases and J by 12 bases, with 15 bases between the two germline ends. CDR1 is WNHNN and CDR2 is SYGVQD in the germline V gene (reference sequence). The CDR3 loop spans 13 amino acids. CDR3 coding DNA: TGCGCCAGCAGTGACCCTCTTCTCAGCGCGCAGTTCTTC. Protein sequence: CASSDPLLSAQFF.

The chain recombines TRBV6-1 with TRBJ1-2, with D perhaps matching TRBD1 (5 bases). CDR3 size: 13 residues. V was pared by 5 bases and J by 4 bases, with 11 bases between. Per germline, CDR1 MNHNS and CDR2 SASEGT. The CDR3 DNA reads TGTGCCAGCAGTAGAGACAGCCTCTATGGCTACACCTTC. Its protein product is CASSRDSLYGYTF.

V gene TRBV29-1 combines with J gene TRBJ2-3; a possible D gene is TRBD1 (6 bases). Germline loops: CDR1 SQVTM, CDR2 ANQGSEA. This CDR3 spans 10 amino acids. V was trimmed by 7 bases and J by 4 bases, leaving 6 bases between them. Here the CDR3 DNA reads TGCAGCGCAGGGGCAGATACGCAGTATTTT. Its translation: CSAGADTQYF.

This clone was counted between two and nine times. This sequence joins TRBV6-5 and TRBJ1-1; TRBD1 is a possible D gene (6 bases). Trimming cost V 2 bases and J 0 bases, with 10 bases left between them. Per germline, CDR1 MNHEY and CDR2 SVGAGI. The CDR3 runs 15 residues. The CDR3 DNA sequence: TGTGCCAGCAGTTACAACAGGGACATGAACACTGAAGCTTTCTTT. It codes for CASSYNRDMNTEAFF.

This clone was detected only a few times. The V call is TRBV28, the J call TRBJ1-2; tentative D call: TRBD1 (5 bases). Between the trimmed V and J ends, which lost 2 bases and 2 bases, there was a span of 6 bases. CDR1 and CDR2 (germline): MDHEN, SYDVKM. CDR3 length: 13 amino acids. CDR3 amino acids: CASSLGGNYGYTF. The CDR3 nucleotides read TGTGCCAGCAGTTTAGGGGGGAACTATGGCTACACCTTC.

The chain couples TRBV6-4 to TRBJ1-1; D gene uncertain. CDR3 length: 13 amino acids. The V and J ends lost 6 bases and 1 base respectively, with 9 bases between them. The germline V gene encodes CDR1 MRHNA and CDR2 SNTAGT. CDR3 sequence (DNA): TGTGCCAGCAGCAGTGAGGAGAACACTGAAGCTTTCTTT. It encodes CASSSEENTEAFF.

The CDR3 DNA sequence: TGTGCCATCCAGATGGCGGTATCCTACGAGCAGTACTTC. Its translation is CAIQMAVSYEQYF. This sequence joins TRBV10-3 and TRBJ2-7; no reliable D call. Trimming removed 8 bases at V and 1 base at J, with 12 bases between. The CDR3 has 13 amino acids. Looked up from germline, CDR1 is ENHRY and CDR2 is SYGVKD.

This clone was recorded only once. V usage is TRBV6-5 and J usage is TRBJ2-1, with D possibly matching TRBD1 (7 bases). The V end was cut by 5 bases, the J end by 7 bases, with 12 bases between. This CDR3 contains 13 residues. Germline V gene sequence: CDR1 MNHEY, CDR2 SVGAGI. CDR3 sequence: CASSRQGGNEQFF. The CDR3 region has the DNA TGTGCCAGCAGTCGGCAGGGGGGTAATGAGCAGTTCTTC.

V is TRBV4-1 and J is TRBJ1-1, with D possibly being TRBD1 (5 bases). CDR1 is MGHRA and CDR2 is YSYEKL in the germline V gene. Trimming removed 2 bases from V and 5 bases from J, with 24 bases in between. The CDR3 sequence is 18 residues long. The CDR3 DNA follows: TGCGCCAGCAGCCAAAACCCCCCGAGGACAAACTTGGAGACTGAAGCTTTCTTT. Protein: CASSQNPPRTNLETEAFF.

The chain couples TRBV5-6 to TRBJ1-3; D might be TRBD1 (6 bases). From germline, CDR1 is SGHDT and CDR2 YYEEEE. This CDR3 is built from 15 residues. Trimming stripped 6 bases from V and 0 bases from J, with 13 bases between. As DNA, the CDR3 is TGTGCCAGCATGATACAGGGTGGCTCTGGAAACACCATATATTTT. This encodes CASMIQGGSGNTIYF.

The chain joins TRBV4-3 to TRBJ1-2; D is uncertain. The CDR3 loop spans 14 amino acids. V dropped 0 bases and J dropped 4 bases, with 9 bases sitting between them. Germline loops: CDR1 LGHNA, CDR2 YSLEER. The CDR3, as DNA: TGCGCCAGCAGCCAAGAATATGGAGCCTATGGCTACACCTTC. Encoded protein: CASSQEYGAYGYTF.

A note on this clone: Distinct nucleotide sequences in the sample also encode this CDR3. The chain has TRBV7-6 and TRBJ2-3; no firm D call. The V end lost 2 bases, the J end lost 6 bases, and 6 bases lay between the germline ends. CDR3 size: 12 residues. CDR1 and CDR2 (germline): SGHVS, FNYEAQ. CDR3 residues: CASSLLRDTQYF. CDR3 nucleotide sequence: TGTGCCAGCAGCTTACTCAGGGATACGCAGTATTTT.

This clone was picked up a small number of times. The rearrangement uses TRBV2 and TRBJ2-2, with 10 bases lining up with TRBD2. Germline assignment: CDR1 SNHLY and CDR2 FYNNEI. This CDR3 contains 16 residues. V shed 3 bases, J shed 3 bases, and the junction held 4 bases outside the gene matches. The CDR3 is CASSDRAGGYTGELFF. In DNA, the CDR3 is TGTGCCAGCAGTGACAGAGCGGGAGGGTACACCGGGGAGCTGTTTTTT.

This chain uses TRBV15 with TRBJ1-2, with 7 bases aligning to TRBD1. The ends lost 0 bases at V and 8 bases at J; junction bases unmatched: 9. The CDR3 is 15 residues long. In germline, CDR1 is LNHNV, CDR2 YYDKDF (reference sequence). The CDR3 spells CATSRENTGARGYTF. The CDR3 nucleotides are TGTGCCACCAGCAGAGAAAACACAGGGGCTCGGGGCTACACCTTC.

J is TRBJ2-3 and V is TRBV15; 13 bases fit TRBD2. Germline loops: CDR1 LNHNV, CDR2 YYDKDF (reference sequence). With V trimmed by 0 bases and J by 6 bases, 9 bases remained unmatched. The CDR3 sequence is 18 residues long. CDR3 bases: TGTGCCACCAGCAGAGATAGGCGACTAGCGGGAGGCCCCGATACGCAGTATTTT. As protein: CATSRDRRLAGGPDTQYF.

This clone was recorded only once. The gene calls are TRBV4-3 and TRBJ2-7, with D possibly matching TRBD1 (6 bases). CDR3 length: 14 residues. The V gene lost 1 base and the J gene lost 2 bases, with 9 bases spanning the gap. CDR1 is LGHNA and CDR2 is YSLEER in the germline V gene. Written as DNA, the CDR3 is TGCGCCAGCAGCCAAGGTGAGGGGGCCTACGAGCAGTACTTC. This gives the protein CASSQGEGAYEQYF.

This chain connects TRBV10-1 to TRBJ2-7; 10 bases agree with TRBD1. The CDR3 contains 16 residues. Germline CDR1 is WNHNN and CDR2 is SYGVQD (reference sequence). Trimming removed 4 bases from V and 2 bases from J; junction bases left unmatched: 8. CDR3 DNA sequence: TGCGCCAGCAGTGGGGCCTCGGGACAGGGGCCCTACGAGCAGTACTTC. As protein: CASSGASGQGPYEQYF.

The rearrangement uses TRBV7-8 and TRBJ2-3; 11 nucleotides match TRBD2. Germline lookup yields CDR1 SGHVS and CDR2 FQNEAQ. Trimming took 5 bases from V and 4 from J; bases not matched to a gene: 11. The CDR3 sequence is 17 residues long. Here the CDR3 reads CASSINPGLAVADTQYF. The DNA of the CDR3 is TGTGCCAGCAGCATAAACCCGGGACTAGCGGTAGCAGATACGCAGTATTTT.

Regarding this clone: One end of the junction does not line up with germline, which may come from a read error. V usage is TRBV4-1 and J usage is TRBJ1-1; weak D call: TRBD1 (5 bases). The germline CDR1 and CDR2 sequences are MGHRA and YSYEKL. CDR3 length: 13 amino acids. The CDR3 nucleotides are TGCGCCAGCAGCCTACCAGGGCGTAACCCAGGCGACTTT. The encoded protein is CASSLPGRNPGDF.

The chain combines TRBV13 with TRBJ2-6; a weak D match, TRBD1 (5 bases). The CDR3 is 16 amino acids. V was cut by 5 bases and J by 4 bases, with 15 bases left in between. CDR1 is PRHDT and CDR2 is FYEKMQ in the germline V gene (reference sequence). The CDR3 DNA reads TGTGCCAGCAGCCTTCGGCAGGGTCCCGGGGCCAACGTCCTGACTTTC. Encoded protein: CASSLRQGPGANVLTF.

The rearrangement links TRBV28 to TRBJ2-7; 7 nucleotides align to TRBD2. CDR1 and CDR2 from the germline V gene are MDHEN and SYDVKM. CDR3 size: 12 residues. The CDR3 DNA sequence: TGTGCAGCGGGGCGGGAAGCCTACGAGCAGTACTTC. It translates to CAAGREAYEQYF.